This passage covers 28 T cell receptor beta chains from one sample sequenced in a study of human T cells and chemical hapten exposure. The time point here: patch test 1, 2 weeks after DPC sensitization. Treatment indicated: therapeutic diphenylcyclopropenone sensitization with weekly scalp DPC. TCRdb reprocessed the RACE reads with MiXCR, giving one entry per CDR3 protein. The sample consists of fewer than 400,000 distinct CDR3 sequences, around 7% of them appearing once. The sequencing used whole blood, collected in connection with sensitization to the hapten diphenylcyclopropenone (DPC). Receptors were obtained from a woman younger than 30 with alopecia areata. Some clones in this sample may be carry-over from other donors' samples.

J is TRBJ2-3 and V is TRBV14; 9 positions agree with TRBD1. Germline values: CDR1 SGHDN, CDR2 FVKESK. The CDR3 length is 17 residues. V trimming: 3 bases; J trimming: 4 bases; junction bases outside the gene matches: 11. Here the CDR3 reads CASSQEAGTGYSDTQYF. The CDR3 DNA reads TGTGCCAGCAGCCAGGAAGCCGGGACAGGGTATTCAGATACGCAGTATTTT.

This clonotype was picked up many times. The rearrangement uses TRBV7-9 and TRBJ2-1, with 8 nucleotides matching TRBD1. J gave up 3 bases and V 7 bases, and 11 bases lay outside the gene matches. Germline V CDR1 and CDR2: SEHNR, FQNEAQ (reference sequence). The CDR3 contains 16 residues. For the CDR3, the DNA is TGTGCCAGCACCGAGACAGGGGCGGTCCGCTACAATGAGCAGTTCTTC. It codes for CASTETGAVRYNEQFF.

The CDR3 region has the DNA TGTGCCAGCAGTTACAAGGGAGCTGAAGCTTTCTTT. Its protein is CASSYKGAEAFF. The J gene is TRBJ1-1, the V gene TRBV6-2 or TRBV6-3, with D unresolved. CDR3 length: 12 amino acids. Trimming cost V 2 bases and J 6 bases, with 7 bases left between them. Germline V gene lookup returns CDR1 MNHEY and CDR2 SVGEGT.

There are a few counts of this clonotype. The rearrangement joins TRBV5-6 to TRBJ1-1; 8 bases map to TRBD1. The junction had 6 bases not matched to a gene; V was cut back by 4 bases and J by 4 bases. The CDR3 loop spans 14 amino acids. From germline, CDR1 is SGHDT and CDR2 YYEEEE. The CDR3 protein is CASSVGQAVTEAFF. For the CDR3, the DNA is TGTGCCAGCAGCGTGGGACAGGCAGTCACTGAAGCTTTCTTT.

The table lists this clonotype with many counts. V is TRBV5-1 and J is TRBJ2-3; TRBD1 matches at 11 bases. J was trimmed by 0 bases and V by 9 bases; bases with no gene match: 9. The CDR3 has 16 residues. Per the germline V gene, CDR1 is SGHRS and CDR2 is YFSETQ. CDR3 bases: TGCGCCACCGGGACAGGGGGAGCCATTAGCACAGATACGCAGTATTTT. Translating it yields CATGTGGAISTDTQYF.

This clonotype was picked up a small number of times. The rearrangement joins TRBV20-1 to TRBJ2-1, with 14 bases identical to TRBD2. V lost 1 base and J lost 16; bases outside the gene matches: 18. Germline V gene sequence: CDR1 DFQATT, CDR2 SNEGSKA (reference sequence). The CDR3 extends over 17 amino acids. The CDR3 here is CSARGWTGGLAGDLGFF. As DNA, the CDR3 is TGCAGTGCTAGAGGGTGGACAGGGGGACTAGCGGGGGACCTAGGCTTCTTC.

This chain links TRBV10-3 with TRBJ1-2; D remains ambiguous. V was trimmed by 2 bases and J by 4 bases, leaving 5 bases between them. Per germline, CDR1 ENHRY and CDR2 SYGVKD. The CDR3 has 12 residues. CDR3 DNA: TGTGCCATCAGTGAGGAAGGCTATGGCTACACCTTC. Its translation: CAISEEGYGYTF.

The chain has TRBV7-8 and TRBJ2-5; 11 bases are a match to TRBD2. Trimming at V came to 5 bases and at J to 4 bases, leaving 6 bases not matched to a gene. Germline values: CDR1 SGHVS, CDR2 FQNEAQ. The CDR3 is 15 amino acids. DNA of the CDR3: TGTGCCAGCAGCCCAAGGACTAGCGGGCCAGAGACCCAGTACTTC. Translating it yields CASSPRTSGPETQYF.

The rearrangement joins TRBV29-1 to TRBJ2-5, with no clear D. Trimming shortened V by 0 bases and J by 0 bases, and 5 bases separated the two germline ends. The germline gives CDR1 SQVTM, CDR2 ANQGSEA. This CDR3 comprises 13 residues. The CDR3 reads CSVEDQYQETQYF. The CDR3, as DNA: TGCAGCGTTGAAGATCAGTACCAAGAGACCCAGTACTTC.

This clonotype was recorded a few times. The chain joins TRBV5-4 to TRBJ1-1; TRBD1 matches 8 bases. CDR3 length: 16 amino acids. The trim removed 0 bases at V and 4 bases at J, leaving 8 bases unmatched. Germline V gene sequence: CDR1 SGHNT, CDR2 YYREEE (reference sequence). The CDR3 protein is CASSLGPGGFGTEAFF. As DNA, the CDR3 is TGTGCCAGCAGCTTGGGTCCAGGGGGCTTCGGCACTGAAGCTTTCTTT.

The rearrangement uses TRBV5-4 and TRBJ1-2; D remains unclear. The germline gives CDR1 SGHNT, CDR2 YYREEE (reference sequence). This CDR3 spans 14 amino acids. V was clipped by 4 bases and J by 5 bases, with 15 bases between them. The CDR3 coding sequence is TGTGCCAGCAGCCCCGTTCAGGAGCCATATGGCTACACCTTC. Encoded protein: CASSPVQEPYGYTF.

This clonotype turned up a few times. The rearrangement uses TRBV29-1 and TRBJ1-2, with 10 bases fitting TRBD1. The CDR3 is made up of 12 amino acids. J lost 8 bases, V lost 3 bases, and 3 bases had no gene match. Looked up from germline, CDR1 is SQVTM and CDR2 is ANQGSEA. The DNA for the CDR3 is TGCAGCGTTGAGGGGACAGGGGAGGGCTACACCTTC. Protein product: CSVEGTGEGYTF.

This clonotype showed up just a few times. This chain joins TRBV18 and TRBJ1-3; 7 nucleotides agree with TRBD1. Germline values: CDR1 KGHSH, CDR2 LQKENI. There are 17 residues in the CDR3. V dropped 4 bases and J dropped 0; count of bases not matched to a gene: 9. CDR3 coding DNA: TGTGCCAGCTCACTGCCCGGCCGGGACAGCTCTGGAAACACCATATATTTT. Its protein is CASSLPGRDSSGNTIYF.

This clonotype was seen a few times. The rearrangement links TRBV7-8 to TRBJ2-3; D is unclear. The CDR3 is 12 amino acids. The germline gives CDR1 SGHVS, CDR2 FQNEAQ. Between the trimmed V and J ends, which lost 1 base and 12 bases, there was a span of 11 bases. CDR3: CASSLDSNFQYF. CDR3 in DNA: TGTGCCAGCAGCTTAGACTCCAACTTTCAGTATTTT.

The DNA of the CDR3 is TGTGCCAGCAGCTTGGGCGCCGGCTATGGCTACACCTTC. It specifies CASSLGAGYGYTF. V usage is TRBV7-9 and J usage is TRBJ1-2, with D unclear. The CDR3 sequence is 13 residues long. V gave up 3 bases and J gave up 4 bases, with 9 bases separating them. In germline, CDR1 is SEHNR, CDR2 FQNEAQ (reference sequence).

The table lists this clonotype with many counts. This chain joins TRBV6-5 and TRBJ1-1; TRBD1 agrees at 8 bases. Germline CDR1 is MNHEY and CDR2 is SVGAGI. With 5 bases clipped from V and 2 bases from J, the junction kept 4 bases outside the gene matches. The CDR3 has 14 amino acids. CDR3: CASSRQGLNTEAFF. CDR3 DNA: TGTGCCAGCAGTCGACAGGGGTTAAACACTGAAGCTTTCTTT.

There are many counts of this clonotype. The chain uses TRBV18 and TRBJ1-2; 9 bases match TRBD1. Germline V gives CDR1 KGHSH, CDR2 LQKENI. The trim removed 3 bases at V and 4 bases at J, leaving 6 bases unmatched. The CDR3 length is 15 residues. As DNA, the CDR3 is TGTGCCAGCTCACCGGAAGGGACAGGGTCCTATGGCTACACCTTC. This codes for CASSPEGTGSYGYTF.

V gene TRBV19 combines with J gene TRBJ2-7, with 9 bases that match TRBD1. Germline-derived CDR1 and CDR2 are LNHDA and SQIVND (reference sequence). CDR3 length equals 15 residues. V lost 6 bases and J lost 4; bases outside the gene matches: 10. The CDR3 here is CASSVRDRERYEQYF. CDR3 nucleotide sequence: TGTGCCAGTAGCGTGCGGGACAGGGAAAGATACGAGCAGTACTTC.

The chain is built from TRBV4-3 and TRBJ2-7, with 9 bases matching TRBD2. Germline V gene data show CDR1 as LGHNA and CDR2 as YSLEER. V lost 2 bases to trimming and J lost 4 bases; unmatched junction nucleotides: 9. This CDR3 has 16 residues. The CDR3, as DNA: TGCGCCAGCAGCCAATCAATCAGCGGGGGGACTTACGAGCAGTACTTC. Translated: CASSQSISGGTYEQYF.

This clonotype was seen a few times. This sequence joins TRBV2 and TRBJ1-6, with TRBD1 identical over 7 bases. Looked up from germline, CDR1 is SNHLY and CDR2 is FYNNEI. CDR3 length equals 14 residues. V was clipped by 6 bases and J by 7 bases; unmatched bases: 6. CDR3 in DNA: TGTGCCAGCAGCGGGGGACAGTCAAATTCACCCCTCCACTTT. It encodes CASSGGQSNSPLHF.

This clonotype came up many times. The chain couples TRBV3-1 to TRBJ2-7, with D unclear. Between the trimmed V and J ends, which lost 2 bases and 0 bases, there was a span of 8 bases. The CDR3 sequence is 14 residues long. Germline assignment: CDR1 LGHDT and CDR2 YNNKEL (reference sequence). The CDR3: CASSQKGSSYEQYF. The CDR3 DNA reads as TGTGCCAGCAGCCAAAAAGGCAGCTCCTACGAGCAGTACTTC.

This chain links TRBV6-4 with TRBJ2-3, with 9 bases fitting TRBD1. This CDR3 has 14 residues. V was clipped by 8 bases and J by 5 bases; unmatched bases: 8. CDR1 MRHNA and CDR2 SNTAGT come from the germline V gene. The CDR3 is CASRPGQGGDTQYF. The CDR3 DNA sequence: TGTGCCAGCCGCCCGGGACAGGGAGGAGATACGCAGTATTTT.

This clonotype appeared many times. The chain joins TRBV7-9 to TRBJ2-3; D is uncertain. With 3 bases removed from V and 4 bases from J, the gap between germline ends came to 8 bases. Germline CDR1 SEHNR, CDR2 FQNEAQ (reference sequence). This CDR3 has 13 amino acids. The CDR3 loop reads CASSLAQSDTQYF. CDR3 coding DNA: TGTGCCAGCAGCTTGGCCCAGTCAGATACGCAGTATTTT.

This clonotype was seen repeatedly, ten times or more. The CDR3 sequence: CASSLGVAYNEQFF. The CDR3 DNA is TGTGCCAGCAGTTTAGGGGTGGCCTACAATGAGCAGTTCTTC. V usage is TRBV27 and J usage is TRBJ2-1; D unresolved. Per germline, CDR1 MNHEY and CDR2 SMNVEV (reference sequence). Trimming left V 2 bases short and J 2 bases short, with 7 bases between. The CDR3 length is 14 residues.

The genes are TRBV7-9 and TRBJ2-3; D is perhaps TRBD2 (6 bases). With 3 bases removed from V and 2 bases from J, the gap between germline ends came to 12 bases. CDR1 SEHNR and CDR2 FQNEAQ come from the germline V gene (reference sequence). CDR3 length: 15 amino acids. CDR3 in DNA: TGTGCCAGCAGCTTTACCGGGAGCGACACAGATACGCAGTATTTT. It encodes CASSFTGSDTDTQYF.

This clonotype was found a few times. This chain joins TRBV2 and TRBJ2-2; D is possibly TRBD1 (6 bases). Trimming shortened V by 5 bases and J by 3 bases, and 13 bases separated the two germline ends. CDR3 length equals 15 residues. Germline loops: CDR1 SNHLY, CDR2 FYNNEI. As DNA, the CDR3 is TGTGCCAGCAGTAGCAGGGGTGGGGACACCGGGGAGCTGTTTTTT. Amino acids: CASSSRGGDTGELFF. The full variable domain, rest sourced from reference TRBV2 and TRBJ2-2, is EPEVTQTPSHQVTQMGQEVILRCVPISNHLYFYWYRQILGQKVEFLVSFYNNEISEKSEIFDDQFSVERPDGSNFTLKIRSTKLEDSAMYFCASSSRGGDTGELFFGEGSRLTVL.

This clonotype was counted only a few times. V and J are TRBV5-1 and TRBJ2-3; 9 bases are a match to TRBD2. Germline V lookup: CDR1 SGHRS, CDR2 YFSETQ. The CDR3 extends over 16 amino acids. The trim removed 0 bases at V and 0 bases at J, leaving 2 bases unmatched. Here the CDR3 DNA reads TGCGCCAGCAGCTTGGAGCTAGCGGGGAGCACAGATACGCAGTATTTT. Amino acids: CASSLELAGSTDTQYF.

This clonotype was counted ten times or more. The CDR3 spells CASSSRGLVNFTDTQYF. In DNA, the CDR3 is TGTGCCAGCAGCTCCCGAGGACTAGTTAACTTCACAGATACGCAGTATTTT. V usage is TRBV6-2 or TRBV6-3 and J usage is TRBJ2-3, with 7 bases fitting TRBD2. The germline V gene encodes CDR1 MNHEY and CDR2 SVGEGT. The CDR3 loop spans 17 amino acids. V shed 6 bases, J shed 2 bases, and the junction held 14 bases outside the gene matches.